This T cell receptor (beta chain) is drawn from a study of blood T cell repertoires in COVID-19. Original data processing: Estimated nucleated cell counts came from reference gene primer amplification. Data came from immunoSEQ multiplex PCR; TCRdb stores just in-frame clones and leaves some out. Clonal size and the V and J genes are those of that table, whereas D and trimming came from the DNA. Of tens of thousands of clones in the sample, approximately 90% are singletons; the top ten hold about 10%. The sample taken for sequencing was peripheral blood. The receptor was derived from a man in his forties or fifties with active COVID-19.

In nucleotides, the CDR3 is TGCAGCGTTGGGACAGGAGATATCCCGAACACTGAAGCTTTCTTT. Its translation: CSVGTGDIPNTEAFF. The V gene is TRBV29-1, the J gene TRBJ1-1, with TRBD1 matching 7 bases. The germline gives CDR1 SQVTM, CDR2 ANQGSEA. V was pared by 4 bases and J by 1 base, with 9 bases of the junction left unmatched. This CDR3 has 15 residues.